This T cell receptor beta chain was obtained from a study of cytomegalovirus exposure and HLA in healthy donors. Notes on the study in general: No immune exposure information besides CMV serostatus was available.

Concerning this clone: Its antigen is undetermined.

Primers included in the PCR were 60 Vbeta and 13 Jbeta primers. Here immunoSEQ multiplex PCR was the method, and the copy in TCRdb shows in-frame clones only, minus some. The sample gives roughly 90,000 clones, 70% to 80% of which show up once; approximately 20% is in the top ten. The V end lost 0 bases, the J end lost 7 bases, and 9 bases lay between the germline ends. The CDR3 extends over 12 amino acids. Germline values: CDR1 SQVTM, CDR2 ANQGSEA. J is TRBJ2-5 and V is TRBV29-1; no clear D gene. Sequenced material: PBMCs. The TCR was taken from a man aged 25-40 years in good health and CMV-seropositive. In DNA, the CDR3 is TGCAGCGTTGAAGATCGGGTGTGGACCCAGTACTTC. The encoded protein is CSVEDRVWTQYF.